This T cell receptor (beta chain) was profiled in a study of cytotoxic CD8 clonotypes in ibrutinib-treated CLL (dated by TCRdb to the early 2020s). Describing the broader study: The cohort was composed of under 12 relapsed/refractory and around 14 treatment-naive patients; IGHV unmutated status was identified in 17 to 18 patients. Partial responses were observed in about 24 patients and complete responses in 2; after a median follow-up of 68 months, remission was maintained in approximately 14 patients and progression was observed in some 12. Response samples were taken after a median of approximately a year on treatment, ranging from about 6 to 36 months. On average, each sample yielded roughly 250,000 productive templates and tens of thousands of productive rearrangements. Of the roughly 86 people in the trial, about 25 had longitudinal samples available. Cryopreserved peripheral blood mononuclear cells were obtained before treatment, at response, and at either sustained remission or disease progression. What the work shows at the level of the full study, not this receptor alone: Sampling times were not matched between patients in sustained remission and patients whose disease was progressing, and lymph node repertoires were not examined. Public clonotypes were rare and either contracted or stayed stable during treatment, and the rise in clonality at ibrutinib response reflected the expansion of private clonotypes. Clonality increased at ibrutinib response, stayed stable in sustained remission, and fell back toward baseline at progression. Baseline clonality was found to be higher than that of age-matched healthy donors and was strongly correlated with circulating CD8+ T-cell counts.

For TCR beta library preparation, about 2 micrograms of genomic DNA was extracted from cryopreserved PBMCs. Longitudinal blood samples from CLL patients on ibrutinib monotherapy were analyzed using high-throughput TCR beta sequencing. The patients took part in an open-label, single-center phase 2 trial of ibrutinib monotherapy. On this clone itself: Which antigen it targets is not known. Base qualities are missing; no much larger clone stands one base away.

Taken from cysteine to phenylalanine, the CDR3 has 15 residues. Only the CDR3 DNA stays, 45 bases, in frame from base 1. Based on the germline V gene, the CDR1 and CDR2 sequences are SGHRS and YFSETQ. V and J lose 3 bases and 1 base, and a span of 14 bases separates them. Each clonotype received, on average, around 10x coverage in deep resolution sequencing performed on a MiSeq, where the target depth lay between 1 in 1 million and 1 in 200,000 T cells. TCR beta libraries were generated with the immunoSEQ hsTCRB Kit. In the original analysis: The data were analyzed with ImmunoSEQ Analyzer and ImmunoSEQ Data Assistant, and V, D and J gene assignments followed IMGT definitions. Clonality, which ranges from 0 to 1, was calculated as one minus the normalized Shannon entropy of productive rearrangement frequencies. Only overrepresented clonotypes making up at least 0.05% of the repertoire of each patient were included in the public clonotype analysis. Approximately 13 age-matched healthy donor repertoires from immuneACCESS served as clonality controls. Entries here come from immuneACCESS through TCRdb and include only in-frame sequences with V and J called. Some clones fail to appear in such tables; in the studies checked, an unresolved V gene covers under half of the shortfall, and the cause of the remainder is unknown. The V and J calls and clone size come from that table; D and trimming were worked out from the DNA. This sample gives over 70,000 clones in total; just over 85% of them show up just once. The top ten hold around 5% of the sample.

Recombination joined TRBV5-1 with TRBJ2-7, with a tentative D gene TRBD2 over 6 matching bases. The receptor was isolated from a human donor with chronic lymphocytic leukemia. The starting material was PBMCs, obtained before ibrutinib treatment. The CDR3: CASSSRGRESYEQYF. At the DNA level, the sequence is TGCGCCAGCAGCTCCCGGGGTCGGGAGTCCTACGAGCAGTACTTC.